This TCR beta chain was found in a study of T cells in Graves' hyperthyroidism and ophthalmopathy. This clonotype was counted a few times. Amplification of TCR beta CDR3 regions was performed using RNA transcripts as template. Initially, a first-round RT-PCR of the TCR CDR3 employed the HTBI primer set. From the multiplex PCR reads, TCRdb called clonotypes with MiXCR, one entry per CDR3 protein. This table has approximately 400,000 distinct CDR3 sequences, approximately 18% appearing once. The CDR3 is made up of 13 amino acids. Per the germline V gene, CDR1 is SQVTM and CDR2 is ANQGSEA. Trimming took off 3 bases at V and 4 bases at J, with 13 bases between the two ends.

The V call is TRBV29-1, the J call TRBJ2-7; D may be TRBD1 (6 bases). This TCR was recovered from a young man with Graves' ophthalmopathy. Material: blood. The CDR3 reads CSVDGTRKYEQYF. The CDR3 DNA is TGCAGCGTTGATGGGACAAGAAAATACGAGCAGTACTTC.